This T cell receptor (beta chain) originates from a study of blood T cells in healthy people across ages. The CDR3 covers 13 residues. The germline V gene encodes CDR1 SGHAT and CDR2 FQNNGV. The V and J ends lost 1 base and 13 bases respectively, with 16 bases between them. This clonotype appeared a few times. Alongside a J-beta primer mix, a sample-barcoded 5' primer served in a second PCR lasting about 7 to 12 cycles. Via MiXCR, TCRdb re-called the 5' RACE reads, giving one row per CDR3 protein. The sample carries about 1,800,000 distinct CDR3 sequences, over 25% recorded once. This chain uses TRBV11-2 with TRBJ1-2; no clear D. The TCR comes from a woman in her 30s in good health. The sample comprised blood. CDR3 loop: CASSLAPDQPATF. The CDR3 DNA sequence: TGTGCCAGCAGCTTAGCCCCGGACCAGCCAGCCACCTTC.